This paragraph covers one T cell receptor (beta chain) sequence. This CDR3 is 15 amino acids long. The V end was cut by 0 bases, the J end by 9 bases, with 16 bases between. Germline V gives CDR1 SGDLS, CDR2 YYNGEE. This entry is derived from a study of radiotherapy plus CTLA-4 blockade in lung cancer. Clones were read by immunoSEQ multiplex PCR, and TCRdb kept only the in-frame ones, dropping some. The profile covers about 81,000 clones, with about three quarters appearing a single time and about 14% taken by the ten largest. V usage is TRBV9 and J usage is TRBJ2-1, with D possibly being TRBD2 (5 bases). This material consisted of peripheral blood, taken from a patient treated with radiotherapy plus ipilimumab. This clonotype originated in a human donor with non-small cell lung cancer that progressed on radiotherapy plus ipilimumab. The CDR3 loop reads CASSVAVGARGEQFF. The DNA of the CDR3 is TGTGCCAGCAGCGTAGCGGTGGGAGCCCGGGGTGAGCAGTTCTTC. Full variable domain (outside the CDR3, taken from reference TRBV9 and TRBJ2-1): DSGVTQTPKHLITATGQRVTLRCSPRSGDLSVYWYQQSLDQGLQFLIQYYNGEERAKGNILERFSAQQFPDLHSELNLSSLELGDSALYFCASSVAVGARGEQFFGPGTRLTVL.